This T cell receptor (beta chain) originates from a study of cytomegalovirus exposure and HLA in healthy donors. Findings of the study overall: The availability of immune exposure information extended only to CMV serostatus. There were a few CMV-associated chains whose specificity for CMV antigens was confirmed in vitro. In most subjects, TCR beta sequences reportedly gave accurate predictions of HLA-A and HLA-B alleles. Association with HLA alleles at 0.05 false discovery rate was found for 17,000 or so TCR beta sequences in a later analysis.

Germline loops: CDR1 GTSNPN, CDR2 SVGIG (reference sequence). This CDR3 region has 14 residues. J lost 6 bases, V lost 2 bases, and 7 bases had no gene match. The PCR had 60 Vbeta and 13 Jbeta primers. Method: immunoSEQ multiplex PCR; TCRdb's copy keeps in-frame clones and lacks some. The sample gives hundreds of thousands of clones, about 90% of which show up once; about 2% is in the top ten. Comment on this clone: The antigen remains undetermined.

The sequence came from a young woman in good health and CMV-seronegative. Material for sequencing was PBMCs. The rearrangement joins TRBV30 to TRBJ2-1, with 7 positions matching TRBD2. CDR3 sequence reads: CAWSTSAGPNEQFF. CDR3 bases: TGTGCCTGGAGTACATCAGCGGGGCCCAATGAGCAGTTCTTC.